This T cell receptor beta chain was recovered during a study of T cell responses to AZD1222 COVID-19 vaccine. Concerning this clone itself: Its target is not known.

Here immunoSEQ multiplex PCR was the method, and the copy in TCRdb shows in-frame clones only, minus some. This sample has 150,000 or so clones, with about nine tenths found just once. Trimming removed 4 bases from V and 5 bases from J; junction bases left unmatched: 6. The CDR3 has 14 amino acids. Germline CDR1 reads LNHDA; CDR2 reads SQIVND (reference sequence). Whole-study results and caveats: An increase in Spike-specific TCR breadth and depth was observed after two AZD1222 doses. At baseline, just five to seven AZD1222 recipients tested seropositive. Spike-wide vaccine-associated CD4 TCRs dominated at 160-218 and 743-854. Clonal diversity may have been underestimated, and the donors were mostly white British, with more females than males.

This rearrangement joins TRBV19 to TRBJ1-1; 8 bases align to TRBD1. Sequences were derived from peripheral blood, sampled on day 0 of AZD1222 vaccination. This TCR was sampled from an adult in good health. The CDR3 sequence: CASSTHRGGTEAFF. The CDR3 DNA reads TGTGCCAGTAGTACCCACAGGGGGGGAACTGAAGCTTTCTTT. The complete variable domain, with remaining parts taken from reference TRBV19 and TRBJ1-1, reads DGGITQSPKYLFRKEGQNVTLSCEQNLNHDAMYWYRQDPGQGLRLIYYSQIVNDFQKGDIAEGYSVSREKKESFPLTVTSAQKNPTAFYLCASSTHRGGTEAFFGQGTRLTVV.